The present entry profiles one TCR beta chain with its context. What it recognizes is unknown. This entry belongs to a study of beta chain features in type 1 diabetes. The study, taken as a whole, reports: In every one of the four CD4+ subsets, TCRB CDR3s were moderately but significantly shorter in Type 1 diabetes patients.

The investigators reverse transcribed all of the isolated RNA, so they sequenced expressed TCRB transcripts. Profiling relied on immunoSEQ multiplex PCR, and the TCRdb table lists in-frame clones only, not all of them. The sample lists about 170,000 clones, approximately 8.1% occurring once. Blood was collected once per donor into heparin, averaging around 120 mL. What was sequenced was central memory CD4+ T cells from blood. The clonotype comes from a woman aged 35 to 49 with type 1 diabetes.

The DNA for the CDR3 is TGTGCCAGCAGCCGAGCAAGGGGGCTGAACACCGGGGAGCTGTTTTTT. Translating gives CASSRARGLNTGELFF. This rearrangement joins TRBV13 to TRBJ2-2; TRBD1 matches 7 bases. J gave up 1 base and V 5 bases, and 7 bases lay outside the gene matches. CDR1 PRHDT and CDR2 FYEKMQ come from the germline V gene (reference sequence). This CDR3 contains 16 residues.